One and the same sample provided the 17 T cell receptor beta chains below, sequenced in a study of cytomegalovirus exposure and HLA in healthy donors. The primer mix had 60 Vbeta and 13 Jbeta primers. Libraries were prepared by immunoSEQ multiplex PCR; TCRdb keeps only in-frame clonotypes and omits some of them. The sample has tens of thousands of clones; the top ten hold 12%. The material sequenced was PBMCs. The receptors come from a woman in her 30s in good health and CMV-seropositive.

This chain uses TRBV25-1 with TRBJ2-1, with 9 bases fitting TRBD1. CDR1 MGHDK and CDR2 SYGVNS come from the germline V gene. After removal of 6 bases from V and 6 bases from J, the junction contained 0 bases not matched to a gene. The CDR3 runs 12 residues. The CDR3 is CASRTGGNEQFF. In DNA, the CDR3 is TGTGCCAGCAGGACAGGGGGCAATGAGCAGTTCTTC. The entire variable domain, with the rest obtained from reference TRBV25-1 and TRBJ2-1, is as follows: EADIYQTPRYLVIGTGKKITLECSQTMGHDKMYWYQQDPGMELHLIHYSYGVNSTEKGDLSSESTVSRIRTEHFPLTLESARPSHTSQYLCASRTGGNEQFFGPGTRLTVL.

This sequence joins TRBV7-6 and TRBJ2-7; possible D gene TRBD2, 5 bases. Trimming left V 1 base short and J 7 bases short, with 20 bases between. This CDR3 comprises 16 residues. CDR1 and CDR2 from the germline V gene are SGHVS and FNYEAQ. This CDR3 reads CASSLVSMGRKREQYF. CDR3 nucleotide sequence: TGTGCCAGCAGCTTAGTATCGATGGGGAGAAAGAGAGAGCAGTACTTC.

The rearrangement joins TRBV6-1 to TRBJ2-5, with D perhaps TRBD1 (5 bases). The DNA end favors TRBJ2-7, so the J call may be wrong. From germline, CDR1 is MNHNS and CDR2 SASEGT. The CDR3 runs 14 residues. The CDR3 reads CASSEEGPTYEQYF. The DNA of the CDR3 is TGTGCCAGCAGTGAAGAGGGGCCGACCTACGAGCAGTACTTC.

V gene TRBV19 combines with J gene TRBJ2-5; 9 bases are shared with TRBD2. The CDR3 runs to 15 residues. V gave up 5 bases and J gave up 4 bases; unmatched junction bases: 8. CDR1 is LNHDA, CDR2 SQIVND, per germline (reference sequence). As DNA, the CDR3 is TGTGCCAGTAGTCTCTCCGGCGGGGGGGGAGAGACCCAGTACTTC. Amino acid sequence: CASSLSGGGGETQYF.

The CDR3 here is CASSRRTDSEAFF. CDR3 nucleotides: TGTGCCAGCAGCAGAAGGACAGACTCTGAAGCTTTCTTT. V and J are TRBV7-2 and TRBJ1-1; possibly TRBD1 for D (6 bases). The V gene lost 5 bases and the J gene lost 6 bases, with 13 bases spanning the gap. Germline CDR1 SGHTA, CDR2 FQGNSA. The CDR3 consists of 13 residues.

The gene calls are TRBV13 and TRBJ2-7; TRBD1 matches 11 bases. This CDR3 region has 17 residues. Germline CDR1 is PRHDT and CDR2 is FYEKMQ (reference sequence). Trimming took 5 bases from V and 3 from J; bases not matched to a gene: 12. CDR3 protein: CASSLTRDRGSYYEQYF. The DNA of the CDR3 is TGTGCCAGCAGCCTAACCCGGGACAGGGGGAGTTACTACGAGCAGTACTTC.

The chain is built from TRBV11-3 and TRBJ1-1; D might be TRBD1 (5 bases). CDR1 is SGHNT and CDR2 is YENEEA in the germline V gene. The germline V and J ends were trimmed by 3 bases and 4 bases, with 12 bases remaining between them. The CDR3 extends over 14 amino acids. This CDR3 reads CASSFPGPSTEAFF. Written as DNA, the CDR3 is TGTGCCAGCAGCTTCCCAGGGCCAAGCACTGAAGCTTTCTTT. Supplemented by reference TRBV11-3 and TRBJ1-1, the full variable domain reads EAGVVQSPRYKIIEKKQPVAFWCNPISGHNTLYWYLQNLGQGPELLIRYENEEAVDDSQLPKDRFSAERLKGVDSTLKIQPAELGDSAVYLCASSFPGPSTEAFFGQGTRLTVV.

The chain has TRBV5-6 and TRBJ1-2; 7 bases match TRBD1. This CDR3 is 15 amino acids long. The V and J ends lost 0 bases and 6 bases, in that order; junction bases with no gene match: 8. CDR1 and CDR2 (germline): SGHDT, YYEEEE. As DNA, the CDR3 is TGTGCCAGCAGCTTGGTGGCAGGGGGGTTCCATGGCTACACCTTC. This translates into CASSLVAGGFHGYTF.

The chain employs TRBV30 and TRBJ2-3, with a weak D call TRBD2 (7 bases). The CDR3 consists of 14 residues. Trimming took off 0 bases at V and 10 bases at J, with 17 bases between the two ends. Germline values: CDR1 GTSNPN, CDR2 SVGIG (reference sequence). CDR3 sequence (DNA): TGTGCCTGGAGTGTAGGGGGGGGACGAGGCGCGCAGTATTTT. Its protein product is CAWSVGGGRGAQYF.

This chain links TRBV28 with TRBJ2-7; the D gene is possibly TRBD2 (5 bases). The CDR3 has 14 residues. Germline CDR1 and CDR2: MDHEN and SYDVKM. The V end lost 2 bases, the J end lost 3 bases, and 11 bases lay between the germline ends. CDR3: CASSLEGSYYEQYF. The CDR3 DNA reads TGTGCCAGCAGTTTAGAGGGCAGCTACTACGAGCAGTACTTC.

The V and J genes are TRBV29-1 and TRBJ2-1; TRBD2 might be the D (6 bases). Germline V gene sequence: CDR1 SQVTM, CDR2 ANQGSEA. V was pared by 5 bases and J by 0 bases, with 8 bases between. CDR3 size: 13 residues. CDR3: CSVFGGSYNEQFF. The CDR3 DNA follows: TGCAGCGTTTTCGGGGGCTCCTACAATGAGCAGTTCTTC.

CDR3 sequence (DNA): TGCAGCGTTGAGCAGGGCAGGGGTGTAGAGACCCAGTACTTC. Protein sequence: CSVEQGRGVETQYF. The chain links TRBV29-1 to TRBJ2-5, with D possibly being TRBD1 (6 bases). V lost 3 bases and J 4 bases, leaving 15 bases between the germline ends. From germline, CDR1 is SQVTM and CDR2 ANQGSEA. The CDR3 runs to 14 residues.

V is TRBV30 and J is TRBJ2-7; no reliable D call. Germline CDR1 reads GTSNPN; CDR2 reads SVGIG (reference sequence). This CDR3 spans 13 amino acids. Trimming stripped 3 bases from V and 3 bases from J, with 12 bases between. The CDR3 is CAWRSFKHYEQYF. CDR3 DNA sequence: TGTGCCTGGAGATCTTTCAAACACTACGAGCAGTACTTC.

This chain uses TRBV14 with TRBJ2-7; 13 bases are a match to TRBD2. The V and J ends lost 3 bases and 2 bases, in that order; junction bases with no gene match: 1. The CDR3 has 15 amino acids. CDR1 is SGHDN and CDR2 is FVKESK in the germline V gene. This CDR3 reads CASSHTSGGAYEQYF. The CDR3 DNA follows: TGTGCCAGCAGCCACACTAGCGGGGGGGCCTACGAGCAGTACTTC. Using reference TRBV14 and TRBJ2-7 for the parts outside the CDR3, the full variable domain is EAGVTQFPSHSVIEKGQTVTLRCDPISGHDNLYWYRRVMGKEIKFLLHFVKESKQDESGMPNNRFLAERTGGTYSTLKVQPAELEDSGVYFCASSHTSGGAYEQYFGPGTRLTVT.

This rearrangement joins TRBV30 to TRBJ1-3; no clear D. Trimming stripped 2 bases from V and 4 bases from J, with 12 bases between. CDR1 and CDR2 from the germline V gene are GTSNPN and SVGIG (reference sequence). The CDR3 is 14 amino acids. The chain's CDR3 is CAWSTPKTGNTIYF. The CDR3 region has the DNA TGTGCCTGGAGTACCCCGAAGACAGGAAACACCATATATTTT. Complete variable domain (other parts from reference TRBV30 and TRBJ1-3): SQTIHQWPATLVQPVGSPLSLECTVEGTSNPNLYWYRQAAGRGLQLLFYSVGIGQISSEVPQNLSASRPQDRQFILSSKKLLLSDSGFYLCAWSTPKTGNTIYFGEGSWLTVV.

This chain links TRBV6-6 with TRBJ2-7, with TRBD1 matching 9 bases. This CDR3 is built from 13 residues. Per the germline V gene, CDR1 is MNHNY and CDR2 is SVGAGI (reference sequence). V was clipped by 3 bases and J by 5 bases; unmatched bases: 2. DNA of the CDR3: TGTGCCAGCAGTTATAGACAGGGGGACGAGCAGTACTTC. Its protein is CASSYRQGDEQYF.

The chain couples TRBV2 to TRBJ1-1, with D possibly being TRBD1 (6 bases). The CDR3 extends over 14 amino acids. CDR1 and CDR2 from the germline V gene are SNHLY and FYNNEI. With 6 bases removed from V and 5 bases from J, the gap between germline ends came to 16 bases. The CDR3 sequence: CASRPDSRLTEAFF. In DNA, the CDR3 is TGTGCCAGCAGACCGGACAGCAGATTGACTGAAGCTTTCTTT.